This TCR beta chain was recovered during a study of type 1 and type 2 diabetes patients (dated by TCRdb to the mid-2010s). For the wider study: Roughly ten type 1 diabetes patients, a few type 2 diabetes patients and about 6 nondiabetic controls, all recruited in China, made up the cohort. Across the study, CD4+ and CD8+ T cells were positively selected from PBMCs using CD4 or CD8 MicroBeads on MACS columns. A total of more than 15 million paired-end reads were generated across the whole study. The study profiled TCRbeta repertoires by high-throughput sequencing to compare type 1 diabetes, type 2 diabetes and nondiabetic individuals. Type 2 diabetes patients served as a disease comparison group for the type 1 diabetes patients. Comparing roughly 22-cycle and 25-cycle amplification showed similar V gene usage, suggesting similar primer efficiencies and random PCR bias. The TCRbeta libraries underwent paired-end sequencing on Illumina HiSeq 2000 or MiSeq instruments. Findings and caveats that apply to the study as a whole: Type 2 diabetes patients had few highly-expanded CD4+ clones (median one), and those clones made up a median about 4% of reads. In both CD4+ and CD8+ T cells, type 2 diabetes repertoires were highly diverse, with diversity significantly greater than that of type 1 diabetes repertoires. Type 2 diabetes and control samples had highly correlated V and J gene usage patterns, with an average between-sample correlation of roughly 0.97. The study groups were not matched for age and gender, which could bias interpretation. Because only a limited number of T2D and control samples were sequenced, some T1D-only HECs might also be present in more T2D or control samples.

Points on this clonotype: Its binding antigen is unknown. It has no much larger one-base neighbor in the sample; base qualities were not kept.

For sequencing, an Illumina MiSeq was employed. TCRbeta CDR3 amplification used genomic DNA from the sorted T cell subsets as template. Multiplex PCR with 30 forward and 13 reverse primers amplified the TCRbeta CDR3 region. AMPure XP beads were used to purify the PCR products, after which a second 25-cycle PCR added indices and adaptors. Before sequencing, the QIAquick Gel Extraction Kit was used to gel-purify the libraries. The original pipeline was this. Paired-end reads were merged with FLASH and aligned to IMGT V, D and J germline references using IgBLAST. Reads with below 70% alignment identity to germline references were discarded, leaving 8.5 million to 13 million reads study-wide. IMGT definitions were followed to assign CDR3 boundaries, reading frame and productivity. Highly-expanded clones were defined as clones making up 1% or more of reads, and normalized Shannon entropy was used to measure diversity. Unpaired two-tailed t-tests were used to test group differences in Shannon entropy. In-frame beta chains were kept once TCRdb had trimmed the public reads at Q25 with fastp and called clones with MiXCR. Each entry is one CDR3 protein sequence, shown with its most common DNA and genes. The V and J calls, along with clone size, are taken from TCRdb and not from the paper's own processing. The sample profile shows around 300,000 distinct CDR3 sequences; 40% to 50% of them were found once. Of the sample, around 15% falls within the top ten clones.

Standard classification criteria for type 1 or type 2 diabetes were met by all diabetic patients, and glucose and C-peptide were assessed by WHO-recommended methods. Exclusion applied to any donor with other autoimmune diseases or infections within the previous four weeks. Around 10 milliliters of peripheral blood were drawn from each participant. LymphoPrep density separation was used to isolate PBMCs. From V the trimming removes 5 bases and from J it removes 0 bases, while the gene matches leave 10 bases of the junction unaccounted for. Measured from the cysteine to the phenylalanine, the CDR3 is 18 residues long. Only the CDR3 DNA is retained, 54 bases long and in frame from the first base. CDR1 and CDR2 (MNHEY, SMNVEV) derive from the germline V gene (reference sequence).

The chain couples TRBV27 to TRBJ2-6, and 7 junctional nucleotides match TRBD1. The sample taken for sequencing was peripheral blood mononuclear cells (PBMCs). This TCR was sampled from a man younger than 30 with type 2 diabetes. The CDR3 region reads CASSLTGTAYSGANVLTF. The sequence in DNA is TGTGCCAGCAGTCTAACCGGGACAGCTTACTCTGGGGCCAACGTCCTGACTTTC.